The clone carrying this T cell receptor (beta chain) has just one count. The CDR3 covers 16 residues. Between the trimmed V and J ends, which lost 4 bases and 9 bases, there was a span of 19 bases. The germline V gene has CDR1 WNHNN and CDR2 SYGVQD (reference sequence). These data originate in a study of blood T cell repertoires in COVID-19. Study-level information: Samples of COVID-19 (acute and convalescent) were obtained from the United States, Italy and Spain. T cells, B-cell-depleted T cells, or PBMCs provided the cDNA or gDNA that served as material.

In the study's own analysis: Nucleated cell counts were estimated from reference gene primer amplification. Here immunoSEQ multiplex PCR was the method, and the copy in TCRdb shows in-frame clones only, minus some. V and J calls and clone size come straight from that table; D and trimming were deduced from the DNA. The sample yields approximately 87,000 clones, roughly 90% seen once. This sequence was found in a man aged 65 to 79 with active or convalescent COVID-19. Source material: peripheral blood. This chain joins TRBV10-1 and TRBJ1-6, with a tentative D call TRBD1 (5 bases). This chain's CDR3 is CASSGTARGESSPLHF. The CDR3 region has the DNA TGCGCCAGCAGTGGGACGGCACGGGGGGAGAGTTCACCCCTCCACTTT.